The clone carrying this T cell receptor (beta chain) has only a few counts. What it binds is unknown. The V gene lost 0 bases and the J gene lost 7 bases, with 11 bases spanning the gap. The CDR3 spans 14 residues. In germline, CDR1 is SGHRS, CDR2 YFSETQ. These data belong to a study of blood T cells in healthy people across ages. Together with a sample-barcoded 5' primer, a J-beta primer mix was included in a second PCR lasting about 7 to 11 cycles. TCRdb re-derived calls from the 5' RACE reads in MiXCR, one entry per CDR3 protein. The sample lists approximately 900,000 distinct CDR3 sequences, 25% to 35% occurring once. General observations from the study: PBMCs were not sorted, which prevented a conclusive comparison of naive versus antigen-experienced cells. When set beside aged donors, long-lived donors presented more naive CD4+ cells and higher diversity. There was a strong correlation between TCR beta diversity and naive T cell percentage.

With each sample, at least 5.5 micrograms of total RNA were extracted. This sample also belongs to another study, concerning T cells of mothers and their children.

The chain is built from TRBV5-1 and TRBJ2-1, with D possibly matching TRBD2 (5 bases). What was sequenced was blood. This TCR was recovered from a woman in her 40s in good health. The CDR3 DNA reads TGCGCCAGCAGCTTGGAACCTAGCATGAATGAGCAGTTCTTC. It translates to CASSLEPSMNEQFF.